One sample yielded the 16 T cell receptor beta chains listed below, sequenced in a study of T-cell memory formation after mild COVID-19. TCRdb processed the 5' RACE reads anew with MiXCR; each CDR3 protein has one entry. The sample has 450,000 to 650,000 distinct CDR3 sequences; over 20% are singletons. What was sequenced was PBMCs or a T cell subset sorted from them (not recorded which). The source of these receptors is an adult woman who had mild COVID-19 (a few samples of this study predate the infection). Cell type and time point are not known.

The CDR3 DNA follows: TGTGCCAGTAGTCCTCCGGGGACCCGGCTATACGAGCAGTACTTC. Amino acids: CASSPPGTRLYEQYF. This chain uses TRBV19 with TRBJ2-7; the D call may be TRBD1 or TRBD2 (5 bases each). In germline, CDR1 is LNHDA, CDR2 SQIVND (reference sequence). This CDR3 is 15 amino acids long. The V and J ends lost 5 bases and 4 bases respectively, with 18 bases between them.

The chain combines TRBV7-2 with TRBJ1-4, with D tentatively TRBD1 (5 bases). Germline CDR1 reads SGHTA; CDR2 reads FQGNSA. V shed 5 bases and J shed 7 bases, with 11 bases lying between them. This CDR3 is built from 13 residues. The CDR3 DNA reads as TGTGCCAGCAGCCGGGGGGGGAGTGAAAAACTGTTTTTT. Translated: CASSRGGSEKLFF.

As concerns this clonotype: At one end the junction does not follow the germline gene, possibly because of a read error. The rearrangement uses TRBV5-1 and TRBJ2-3; 12 bases are shared with TRBD2. The CDR3 totals 16 residues. Germline V gene lookup returns CDR1 SGHRS and CDR2 YFSETQ. The CDR3 sequence: CASSLMTSGSIDTQYF. DNA of the CDR3: TGCGCCAGCAGCTTGATGACTAGCGGGAGCATAGATACGCAGTATTTT.

The chain has TRBV6-5 and TRBJ1-1; D gene ambiguous. The CDR3 sequence is 16 residues long. Germline CDR1 MNHEY, CDR2 SVGAGI. Trimming pared 1 base from V and 0 bases from J, leaving 12 bases between. The CDR3 nucleotides are TGTGCCAGCAGTTACTGGAGGGCGGCAATGAACACTGAAGCTTTCTTT. It encodes CASSYWRAAMNTEAFF.

This clonotype was detected a few times. The chain uses TRBV12-3 or TRBV12-4 and TRBJ1-4; TRBD1 is a possible D gene (6 bases). V gave up 5 bases and J gave up 8 bases, with 12 bases separating them. This CDR3 region has 13 residues. CDR3 residues: CASSPEGGEKLFF. The CDR3 nucleotides read TGTGCCAGCAGTCCCGAAGGGGGAGAAAAACTGTTTTTT.

V is TRBV20-1 and J is TRBJ2-1; D is undetermined. With 4 bases removed from V and 0 bases from J, the gap between germline ends came to 13 bases. Germline V gene data show CDR1 as DFQATT and CDR2 as SNEGSKA (reference sequence). The CDR3 has 15 amino acids. Written as DNA, the CDR3 is TGCAGTGCTATCAGACCAAAGGGCTCCTACAATGAGCAGTTCTTC. It codes for CSAIRPKGSYNEQFF.

V gene TRBV19 combines with J gene TRBJ1-5, with D uncertain. CDR1 is LNHDA, CDR2 SQIVND, per germline (reference sequence). The CDR3 covers 15 residues. CDR3 DNA: TGTGACACCGATTTAACACCCTCGAGCAATCAGCCCCAGCATTTT. This translates into CDTDLTPSSNQPQHF.

V gene TRBV7-2 combines with J gene TRBJ2-7; D not certain. The CDR3 runs 14 residues. CDR1 is SGHTA, CDR2 FQGNSA, per germline. The V gene lost 7 bases and the J gene lost 2 bases, with 15 bases spanning the gap. CDR3 sequence: CASTLGSATYEQYF. In DNA, the CDR3 is TGTGCCAGCACCCTTGGAAGCGCAACCTACGAGCAGTACTTC.

In this sample, this clonotype turned up a few times. V is TRBV7-2 and J is TRBJ2-5; D gene ambiguous. CDR1 and CDR2 (germline): SGHTA, FQGNSA. V gave up 0 bases and J gave up 2 bases, with 10 bases separating them. This CDR3 is 15 amino acids long. The CDR3 sequence is CASSLALAIQETQYF. The DNA for the CDR3 is TGTGCCAGCAGCTTAGCTCTGGCTATTCAAGAGACCCAGTACTTC.

Only a few counts were recorded for this clonotype. V and J are TRBV4-1 and TRBJ1-5; 8 positions match TRBD1. Germline CDR1 reads MGHRA; CDR2 reads YSYEKL. This CDR3 is 15 amino acids long. With 1 base clipped from V and 2 bases from J, the junction kept 1 base outside the gene matches. The DNA of the CDR3 is TGCGCCAGCAGCCAAGTGACAGGGGGCAATCAGCCCCAGCATTTT. Translation gives CASSQVTGGNQPQHF.

V usage is TRBV12-3 or TRBV12-4 and J usage is TRBJ2-5, with D tentatively TRBD1 or TRBD2 (5 bases each). This CDR3 contains 14 residues. V lost 5 bases and J lost 1, with 11 bases in between. The CDR3 nucleotides are TGTGCCAGCAGTCACATGGGGGTCCAAGAGACCCAGTACTTC. Its protein is CASSHMGVQETQYF.

The J gene is TRBJ2-7, the V gene TRBV6-5; D gene ambiguous. The CDR3 contains 14 residues. V shed 8 bases and J shed 2 bases, with 16 bases lying between them. Germline-derived CDR1 and CDR2 are MNHEY and SVGAGI. Here the CDR3 DNA reads TGTGCCAGCGGCCACCCGGGCCGGACCTACGAGCAGTACTTC. It translates to CASGHPGRTYEQYF.

The chain recombines TRBV12-3 or TRBV12-4 with TRBJ2-1; D is uncertain. CDR3 length equals 13 residues. Trimming left V 4 bases short and J 8 bases short, with 12 bases between. As DNA, the CDR3 is TGTGCCAGCAGTTCGAAAGGGCCCCATGAGCAGTTCTTC. This gives the protein CASSSKGPHEQFF.

CDR3 DNA: TGTGCCAGCAGCCCGTATGGCTCTGGAAACACCATATATTTT. Its translation: CASSPYGSGNTIYF. This chain uses TRBV11-2 with TRBJ1-3; D remains unclear. The CDR3 totals 14 residues. The V gene lost 5 bases and the J gene lost 0 bases, with 8 bases spanning the gap. CDR1 and CDR2 from the germline V gene are SGHAT and FQNNGV.

The gene calls are TRBV18 and TRBJ2-1, with D hard to call. Trimming removed 3 bases at V and 5 bases at J, with 8 bases between. The CDR3 spans 13 residues. The germline V gene encodes CDR1 KGHSH and CDR2 LQKENI. The CDR3 DNA reads as TGTGCCAGCTCACCGCAGTCAGACAATGAGCAGTTCTTC. It translates to CASSPQSDNEQFF.

This chain links TRBV14 with TRBJ2-1; D possibly matches TRBD1 or TRBD2 (5 bases each). The CDR3 sequence is 16 residues long. The germline gives CDR1 SGHDN, CDR2 FVKESK. Trimming pared 1 base from V and 3 bases from J, leaving 13 bases between. Here the CDR3 reads CASSQVAGTYYNEQFF. DNA for the CDR3: TGTGCCAGCAGCCAAGTAGCCGGGACGTACTACAATGAGCAGTTCTTC.